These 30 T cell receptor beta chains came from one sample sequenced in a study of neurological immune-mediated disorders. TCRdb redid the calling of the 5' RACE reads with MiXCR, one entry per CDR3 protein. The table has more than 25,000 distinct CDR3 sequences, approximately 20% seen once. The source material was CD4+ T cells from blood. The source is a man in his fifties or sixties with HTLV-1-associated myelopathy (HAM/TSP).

The CDR3 is CASSLGFGGDEQFF. The CDR3 DNA follows: TGTGCCAGCAGCTTAGGATTCGGGGGGGATGAGCAGTTCTTC. The V and J genes are TRBV7-2 and TRBJ2-1; 8 positions agree with TRBD2. Germline values: CDR1 SGHTA, CDR2 FQGNSA. The CDR3 runs 14 residues. Germline trimming cut 1 base from V and 8 bases from J; bases unmatched to any gene: 4.

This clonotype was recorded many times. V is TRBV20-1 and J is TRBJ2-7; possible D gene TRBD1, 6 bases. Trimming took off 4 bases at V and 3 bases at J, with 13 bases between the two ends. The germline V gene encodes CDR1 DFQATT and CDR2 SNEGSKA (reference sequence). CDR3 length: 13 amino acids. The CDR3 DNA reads TGCAGTGCTACCCGGGACACTTACTACGAGCAGTACTTC. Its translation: CSATRDTYYEQYF.

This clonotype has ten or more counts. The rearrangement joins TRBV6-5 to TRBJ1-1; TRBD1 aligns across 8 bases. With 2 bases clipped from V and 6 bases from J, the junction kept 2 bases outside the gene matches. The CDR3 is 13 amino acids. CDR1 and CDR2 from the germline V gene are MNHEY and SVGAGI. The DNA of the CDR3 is TGTGCCAGCAGTTACGACAGGGGATCTGAAGCTTTCTTT. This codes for CASSYDRGSEAFF.

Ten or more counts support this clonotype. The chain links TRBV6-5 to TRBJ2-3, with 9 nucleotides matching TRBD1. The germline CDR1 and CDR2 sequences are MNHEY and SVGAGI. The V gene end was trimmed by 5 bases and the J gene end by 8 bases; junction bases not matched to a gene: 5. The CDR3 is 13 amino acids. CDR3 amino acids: CASSIPGQGTQYF. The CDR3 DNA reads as TGTGCCAGCAGTATCCCGGGACAGGGTACGCAGTATTTT.

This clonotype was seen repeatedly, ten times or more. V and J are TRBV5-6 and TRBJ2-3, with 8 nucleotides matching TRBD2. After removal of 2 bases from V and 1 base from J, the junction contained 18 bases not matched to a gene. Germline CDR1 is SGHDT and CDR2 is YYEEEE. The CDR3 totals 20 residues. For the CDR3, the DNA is TGTGCCAGCAGCTTCCCAACCCACGGGGGGGGGCTTTCCCGCACAGATACGCAGTATTTT. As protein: CASSFPTHGGGLSRTDTQYF.

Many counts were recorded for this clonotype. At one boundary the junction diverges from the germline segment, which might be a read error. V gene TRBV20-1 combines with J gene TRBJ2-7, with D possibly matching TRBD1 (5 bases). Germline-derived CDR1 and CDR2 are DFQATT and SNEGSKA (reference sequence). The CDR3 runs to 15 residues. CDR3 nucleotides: TGCAGTGCTGGAGACTTCAGGGAAGTGGGCTACGAGCAGTACTTC. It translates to CSAGDFREVGYEQYF.

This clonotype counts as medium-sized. The CDR3 nucleotides read TGCGCCAGCAGTTCCGGACAGGGAGGCACCTACGAGCAGTACTTC. Translation: CASSSGQGGTYEQYF. The chain uses TRBV5-1 and TRBJ2-7; TRBD1 matches at 8 bases. The CDR3 covers 15 residues. V lost 5 bases and J lost 2; bases outside the gene matches: 9. From germline, CDR1 is SGHRS and CDR2 YFSETQ.

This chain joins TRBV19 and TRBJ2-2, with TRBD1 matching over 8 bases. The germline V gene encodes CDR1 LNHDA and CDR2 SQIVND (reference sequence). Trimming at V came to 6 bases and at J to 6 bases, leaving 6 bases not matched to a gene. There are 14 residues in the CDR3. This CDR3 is CASSQDRGPGELFF. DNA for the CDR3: TGTGCCAGTAGCCAAGACAGGGGTCCCGGGGAGCTGTTTTTT.

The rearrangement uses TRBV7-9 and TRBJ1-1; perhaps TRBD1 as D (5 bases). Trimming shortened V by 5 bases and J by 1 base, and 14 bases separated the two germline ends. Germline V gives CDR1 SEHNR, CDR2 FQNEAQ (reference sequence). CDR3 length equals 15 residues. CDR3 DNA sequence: TGTGCCAGCAGCGCCCGTTGGGGGAAGAACACTGAAGCTTTCTTT. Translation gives CASSARWGKNTEAFF.

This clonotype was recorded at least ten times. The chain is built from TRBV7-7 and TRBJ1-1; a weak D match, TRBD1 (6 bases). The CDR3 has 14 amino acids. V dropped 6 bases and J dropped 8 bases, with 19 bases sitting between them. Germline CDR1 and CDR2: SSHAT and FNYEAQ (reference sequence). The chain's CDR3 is CASRKNLWTAEAFF. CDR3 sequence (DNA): TGTGCCAGCAGAAAGAACCTCTGGACAGCAGAAGCTTTCTTT.

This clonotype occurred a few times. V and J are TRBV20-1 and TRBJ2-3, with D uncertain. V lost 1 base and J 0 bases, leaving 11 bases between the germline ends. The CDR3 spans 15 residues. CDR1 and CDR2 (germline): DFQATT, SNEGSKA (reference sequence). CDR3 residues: CSARGVGGSTDTQYF. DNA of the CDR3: TGCAGTGCTAGAGGTGTCGGTGGGAGCACAGATACGCAGTATTTT.

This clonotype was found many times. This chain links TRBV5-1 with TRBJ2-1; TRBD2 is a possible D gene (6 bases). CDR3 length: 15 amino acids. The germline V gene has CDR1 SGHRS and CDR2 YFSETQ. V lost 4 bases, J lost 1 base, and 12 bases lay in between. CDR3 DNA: TGCGCCAGCAGCCCGGACGGACTATCCTACAATGAGCAGTTCTTC. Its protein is CASSPDGLSYNEQFF.

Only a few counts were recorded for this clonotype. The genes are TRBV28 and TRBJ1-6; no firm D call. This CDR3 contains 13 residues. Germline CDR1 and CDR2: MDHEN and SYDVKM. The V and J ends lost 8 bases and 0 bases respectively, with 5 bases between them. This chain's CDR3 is CASESSYNSPLHF. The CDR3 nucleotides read TGTGCCAGCGAGAGCTCCTATAATTCACCCCTCCACTTT.

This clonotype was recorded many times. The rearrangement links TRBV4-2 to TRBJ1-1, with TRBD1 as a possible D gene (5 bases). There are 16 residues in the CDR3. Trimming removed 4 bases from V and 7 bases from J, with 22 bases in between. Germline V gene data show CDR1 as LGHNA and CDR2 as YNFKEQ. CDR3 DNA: TGTGCCAGCAGCCTTAGGGGTAACAGCGGGAGGGTTGAAGCTTTCTTT. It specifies CASSLRGNSGRVEAFF.

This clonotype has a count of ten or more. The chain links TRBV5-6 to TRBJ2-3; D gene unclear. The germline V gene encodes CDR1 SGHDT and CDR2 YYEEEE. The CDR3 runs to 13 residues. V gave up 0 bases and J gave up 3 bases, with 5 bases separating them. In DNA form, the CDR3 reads TGTGCCAGCAGCTTGGGGAGTACAGATACGCAGTATTTT. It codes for CASSLGSTDTQYF.

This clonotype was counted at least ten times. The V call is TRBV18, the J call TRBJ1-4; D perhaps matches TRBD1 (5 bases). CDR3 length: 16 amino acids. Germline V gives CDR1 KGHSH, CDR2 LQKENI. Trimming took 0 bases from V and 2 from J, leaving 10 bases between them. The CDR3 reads CASSPPGGTTNEKLFF. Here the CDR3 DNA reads TGTGCCAGCTCACCACCGGGTGGGACTACTAATGAAAAACTGTTTTTT.

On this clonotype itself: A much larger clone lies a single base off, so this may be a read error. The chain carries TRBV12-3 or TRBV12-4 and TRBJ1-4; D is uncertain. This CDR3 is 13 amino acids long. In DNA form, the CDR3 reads TGTGCCAGCAGTTTTAGGGCAGGCGAAAAAATGTTTTTT. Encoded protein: CASSFRAGEKMFF.

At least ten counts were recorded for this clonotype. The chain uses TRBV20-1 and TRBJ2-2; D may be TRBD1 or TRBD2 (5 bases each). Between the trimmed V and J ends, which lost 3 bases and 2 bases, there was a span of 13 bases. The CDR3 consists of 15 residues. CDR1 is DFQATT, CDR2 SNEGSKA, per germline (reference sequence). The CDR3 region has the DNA TGCAGTGCTAGGCTGGGGACCGTCAACACCGGGGAGCTGTTTTTT. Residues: CSARLGTVNTGELFF.

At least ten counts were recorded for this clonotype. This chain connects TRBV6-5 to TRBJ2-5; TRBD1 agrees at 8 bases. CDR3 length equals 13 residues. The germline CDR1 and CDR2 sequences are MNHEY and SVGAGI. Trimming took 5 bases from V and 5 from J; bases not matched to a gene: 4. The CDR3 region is CASSRTGKETQYF. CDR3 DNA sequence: TGTGCCAGCAGTCGGACAGGGAAGGAGACCCAGTACTTC.

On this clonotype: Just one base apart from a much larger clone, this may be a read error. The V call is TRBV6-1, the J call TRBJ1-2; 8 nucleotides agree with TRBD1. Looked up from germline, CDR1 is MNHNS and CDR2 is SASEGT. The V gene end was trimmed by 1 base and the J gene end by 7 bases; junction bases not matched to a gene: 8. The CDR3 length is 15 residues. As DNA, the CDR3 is TGTGCCAGCAGTGAAGGGACAGGGTGGGTGTCTGGCTACACCTTC. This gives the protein CASSEGTGWVSGYTF.

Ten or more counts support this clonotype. CDR3 sequence (DNA): TGTGCCAGCGCGACAGGGGAACTCGCCTCACCCCTCCACTTT. Translating it yields CASATGELASPLHF. The rearrangement uses TRBV12-3 or TRBV12-4 and TRBJ1-6; 8 bases line up with TRBD1. The CDR3 loop spans 14 amino acids. V trimming: 8 bases; J trimming: 10 bases; junction bases outside the gene matches: 10.

This CDR3 reads CASSLGTSGLYSTDTQYF. In nucleotides, the CDR3 is TGCGCCAGCAGCTTGGGGACTAGCGGCTTATATAGCACAGATACGCAGTATTTT. V gene TRBV5-1 combines with J gene TRBJ2-3; 10 bases map to TRBD2. The V segment lost 0 bases and the J segment 0 bases; nucleotides outside the gene matches: 7. The CDR3 covers 18 residues. Germline CDR1 is SGHRS and CDR2 is YFSETQ.

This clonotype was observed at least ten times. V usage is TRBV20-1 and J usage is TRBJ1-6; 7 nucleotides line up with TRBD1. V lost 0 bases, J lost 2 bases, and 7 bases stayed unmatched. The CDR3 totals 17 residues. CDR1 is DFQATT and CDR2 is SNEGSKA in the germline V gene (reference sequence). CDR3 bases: TGCAGTGCTAGAGATCGGCAGGGGGGTACCTATAATTCACCCCTCCACTTT. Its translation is CSARDRQGGTYNSPLHF.

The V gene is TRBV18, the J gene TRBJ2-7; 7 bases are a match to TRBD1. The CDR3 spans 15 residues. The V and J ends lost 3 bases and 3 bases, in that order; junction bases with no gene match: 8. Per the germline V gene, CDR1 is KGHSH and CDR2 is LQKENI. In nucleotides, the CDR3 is TGTGCCAGCTCACCCCAGGGACAGTCAATCTACGAGCAGTACTTC. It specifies CASSPQGQSIYEQYF.

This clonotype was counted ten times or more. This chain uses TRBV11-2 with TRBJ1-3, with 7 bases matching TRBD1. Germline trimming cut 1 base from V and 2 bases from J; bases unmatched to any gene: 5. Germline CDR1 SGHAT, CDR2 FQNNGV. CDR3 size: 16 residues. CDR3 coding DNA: TGTGCCAGCAGCTTAGGGGACAGAATCCCTGGAAACACCATATATTTT. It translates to CASSLGDRIPGNTIYF.

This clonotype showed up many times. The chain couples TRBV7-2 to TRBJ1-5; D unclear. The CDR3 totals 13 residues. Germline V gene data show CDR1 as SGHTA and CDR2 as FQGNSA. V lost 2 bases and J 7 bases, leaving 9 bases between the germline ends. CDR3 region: CASSLLSEQPQHF. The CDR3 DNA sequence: TGTGCCAGCAGCTTACTATCTGAACAGCCCCAGCATTTT.

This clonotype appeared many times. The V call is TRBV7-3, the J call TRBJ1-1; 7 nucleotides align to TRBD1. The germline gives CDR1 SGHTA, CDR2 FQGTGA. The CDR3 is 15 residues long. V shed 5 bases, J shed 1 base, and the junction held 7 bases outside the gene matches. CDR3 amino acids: CASSPSGGSNTEAFF. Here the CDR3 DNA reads TGTGCCAGCAGCCCATCAGGGGGTTCGAACACTGAAGCTTTCTTT.

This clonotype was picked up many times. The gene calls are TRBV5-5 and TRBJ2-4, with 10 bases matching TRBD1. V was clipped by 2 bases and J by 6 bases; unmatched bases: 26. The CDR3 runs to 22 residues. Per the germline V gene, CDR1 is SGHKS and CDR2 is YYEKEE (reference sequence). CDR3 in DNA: TGTGCCAGCAGCTTACAACCACCACCGGGACAGGGGATGGGTGGGGTCCCAAACATTCAGTACTTC. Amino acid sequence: CASSLQPPPGQGMGGVPNIQYF.

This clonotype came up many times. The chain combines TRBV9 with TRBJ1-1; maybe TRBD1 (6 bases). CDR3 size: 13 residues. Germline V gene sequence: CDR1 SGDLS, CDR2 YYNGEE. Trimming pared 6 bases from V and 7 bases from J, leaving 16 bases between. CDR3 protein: CASTRGRGDEAFF. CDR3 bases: TGTGCCAGCACCCGGGGGCGCGGGGATGAAGCTTTCTTT.

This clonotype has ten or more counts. CDR3 region: CASSLHNAEASYTF. CDR3 DNA sequence: TGTGCCAGCAGCTTACACAACGCAGAAGCAAGCTACACCTTC. V usage is TRBV7-2 and J usage is TRBJ1-2; no definite D call. The germline V gene has CDR1 SGHTA and CDR2 FQGNSA. The CDR3 spans 14 residues. Trimming cost V 2 bases and J 9 bases, with 16 bases left between them.